The T cell receptor (beta chain) described here comes from a study of siplizumab effects on memory and regulatory T cells. Turning to this clone: Its antigen is not known.

Method: immunoSEQ multiplex PCR; TCRdb's copy keeps in-frame clones and lacks some. The profile shows approximately 100,000 clones, more than 85% of them singletons. Regarding the study as a whole: Most alloreactive clones went unmapped to unstimulated subsets; only a minor fraction mapped. No naive or memory phenotype could be assigned to roughly 80-97% of proliferating clones. Unstimulated naive T cells seemed to show more diversity than memory cells did, and they also seemed to be among the major contributors to the alloresponse. Proliferating siplizumab-cultured Tregs lacked confirmed suppressive function.

The V gene's germline CDR1 is SGHTA and CDR2 FQGNSA. Deletions cut 4 bases from V and 3 bases from J, with 3 bases between. This CDR3 is built from 11 residues. V is TRBV7-2 and J is TRBJ1-1; D gene uncertain. The clonotype originates from a human donor in good health. Some clones in this sample may be carry-over from other donors' samples. Sample: CD4+ T cells sorted from blood. The CDR3 DNA is TGTGCCAGCAGCTCATACACTGAAGCTTTCTTT. This translates into CASSSYTEAFF. The full variable domain, in which reference TRBV7-2 and TRBJ1-1 provide the parts outside the CDR3, is GAGVSQSPSNKVTEKGKDVELRCDPISGHTALYWYRQSLGQGLEFLIYFQGNSAPDKSGLPSDRFSAERTGGSVSTLTIQRTQQEDSAVYLCASSSYTEAFFGQGTRLTVV.